The rows below give T cell receptor beta chains drawn from one sample of a study of T cell responses to AZD1222 COVID-19 vaccine. Assay: immunoSEQ multiplex PCR; the TCRdb copy retains only in-frame clones and omits some. The profile shows over 150,000 clones, around 89% of them singletons. The sample consisted of peripheral blood, taken 28 days after the second AZD1222 dose. The source of these receptors is an adult who received the AZD1222 COVID-19 vaccine. CDR3s include the opening cysteine and the closing phenylalanine or tryptophan. The D gene is left open where the match is weak. Part of the rows lack a size; the others show once, few, many or a class for expanded clones.

len: 16
d_gene: TRBD1
j_gene: TRBJ1-2
abundance: few
v_gene: TRBV7-9
CDR3nt: TGTGCCAGCAGCTCCGATATCAATACAGGGGACTATGGCTACACCTTC
CDR3aa: CASSSDINTGDYGYTF

len: 14
d_gene: NA
j_gene: TRBJ1-3
abundance: NA
v_gene: TRBV2
CDR3nt: TGTGCCACCGAAACGGGACAAGCTGGAAACACCATATATTTT
CDR3aa: CATETGQAGNTIYF

len: 15
d_gene: NA
j_gene: TRBJ1-2
abundance: NA
v_gene: TRBV6-1
CDR3nt: TGTGCCAGCAGTGAAGATGAAGTTTCGGCCTATGGCTACACCTTC
CDR3aa: CASSEDEVSAYGYTF

len: 14
d_gene: NA
j_gene: TRBJ1-4
abundance: NA
v_gene: TRBV20-1
CDR3nt: TGCAGTGCTAGTGGCCAGGGATATAATGAAAAACTGTTTTTT
CDR3aa: CSASGQGYNEKLFF

len: 13
d_gene: TRBD1
j_gene: TRBJ1-2
abundance: NA
v_gene: TRBV5-4
CDR3nt: TGTGCCAGCAGCGGGACAGGGGTCGGTGGCTACACCTTC
CDR3aa: CASSGTGVGGYTF

len: 14
d_gene: NA
j_gene: TRBJ1-4
abundance: NA
v_gene: TRBV6-5
CDR3nt: TGTGCCAGCAGCGCGAGGTGGGCAGGGGAAAAACTGTTTTTT
CDR3aa: CASSARWAGEKLFF

len: 15
d_gene: NA
j_gene: TRBJ1-5
abundance: NA
v_gene: TRBV25-1
CDR3nt: TGTGCCAGCAGTCCCCCGGGGTTGGGGGATCAGCCCCAGCATTTT
CDR3aa: CASSPPGLGDQPQHF

len: 17
d_gene: NA
j_gene: TRBJ2-1
abundance: NA
v_gene: TRBV9
CDR3nt: TGTGCCAGCAGCGACCCGGCAGTCGGGGGCCGGAACAATGAGCAGTTCTTC
CDR3aa: CASSDPAVGGRNNEQFF

len: 15
d_gene: NA
j_gene: TRBJ1-2
abundance: NA
v_gene: TRBV3-1/TRBV3-2
CDR3nt: TGTGCCAGCAGCCAAGAAGCCTGGGCGGGCTATGGCTACACCTTC
CDR3aa: CASSQEAWAGYGYTF

len: 16
d_gene: NA
j_gene: TRBJ2-3
abundance: NA
v_gene: TRBV6-5
CDR3nt: TGTGCCAGCAGTTATTCCGGGAAGACGTCCACAGATACGCAGTATTTT
CDR3aa: CASSYSGKTSTDTQYF

len: 15
d_gene: NA
j_gene: TRBJ2-7
abundance: NA
v_gene: TRBV14
CDR3nt: TGTGCCAGCAGCCAAGACACTGACGGGTCCTATGCGCAGTACTTC
CDR3aa: CASSQDTDGSYAQYF

len: 18
d_gene: NA
j_gene: TRBJ1-3
abundance: once
v_gene: TRBV6-1
CDR3nt: TGTGCCAGCAGTGAAGCGCTTCCGGGCAGTCTCTCTGGAAACACCATATATTTT
CDR3aa: CASSEALPGSLSGNTIYF

len: 17
d_gene: NA
j_gene: TRBJ2-4
abundance: NA
v_gene: TRBV5-8
CDR3nt: TGTGCCAGCAGCCCCCTTCCGGGCCGAGGGGCCAAAAACATTCAGTACTTC
CDR3aa: CASSPLPGRGAKNIQYF

len: 14
d_gene: NA
j_gene: TRBJ1-2
abundance: few
v_gene: TRBV6-5
CDR3nt: TGTGCCAGCAGACCAACTGGCCGGTCGGATGGCTACACCTTC
CDR3aa: CASRPTGRSDGYTF

len: 12
d_gene: TRBD2
j_gene: TRBJ2-7
abundance: many
v_gene: TRBV7-8
CDR3nt: TGTGCCAGCAAGGCGGGAGGGGTTGAGCAGTACTTC
CDR3aa: CASKAGGVEQYF

len: 16
d_gene: NA
j_gene: TRBJ1-2
abundance: NA
v_gene: TRBV5-1
CDR3nt: TGCGCCAGCATTTGGATTCATTTAAGAAATGGCGATGGCTACACCTTC
CDR3aa: CASIWIHLRNGDGYTF

len: 10
d_gene: NA
j_gene: TRBJ1-2
abundance: few
v_gene: TRBV29-1
CDR3nt: TGCAGCGTTGACAGTTCACCTGCTGCCTTC
CDR3aa: CSVDSSPAAF

len: 14
d_gene: TRBD1
j_gene: TRBJ1-2
abundance: NA
v_gene: TRBV7-9
CDR3nt: TGTGCCAGCAGCTTCAGGGGGCAGTTCCTGGGCTACACCTTC
CDR3aa: CASSFRGQFLGYTF

len: 15
d_gene: NA
j_gene: TRBJ2-1
abundance: NA
v_gene: TRBV24-1
CDR3nt: TGTGCCACCAGTGGAGGGGGGGGGTCCTACAATGAGCAGTTCTTC
CDR3aa: CATSGGGGSYNEQFF

len: 16
d_gene: TRBD1
j_gene: TRBJ1-4
abundance: NA
v_gene: TRBV7-9
CDR3nt: TGTGCCAGCAGCCTTCCGAGACCAGGGGGAGGAGAAAAACTGTTTTTT
CDR3aa: CASSLPRPGGGEKLFF

len: 14
d_gene: NA
j_gene: TRBJ1-2
abundance: NA
v_gene: TRBV7-9
CDR3nt: TGTGCCAGCAGCTTAGTTGCCTCTAACTATGGCTACACCTTC
CDR3aa: CASSLVASNYGYTF

len: 12
d_gene: NA
j_gene: TRBJ1-2
abundance: NA
v_gene: TRBV11-2
CDR3nt: TGTGCCAGCAGCTTGAATAACTATGGCTACACCTTC
CDR3aa: CASSLNNYGYTF

len: 12
d_gene: NA
j_gene: TRBJ1-2
abundance: NA
v_gene: TRBV3-1/TRBV3-2
CDR3nt: TGTGCCAGCAGCCAAGGGGGCAGGGGCTACACCTTC
CDR3aa: CASSQGGRGYTF

len: 15
d_gene: TRBD1
j_gene: TRBJ1-6
abundance: NA
v_gene: TRBV2
CDR3nt: TGTGCCAGCCTCTTAACAGGGGGCCCTAATTCACCCCTCCACTTT
CDR3aa: CASLLTGGPNSPLHF

len: 13
d_gene: NA
j_gene: TRBJ2-1
abundance: NA
v_gene: TRBV3-1/TRBV3-2
CDR3nt: TGTGCCAGCTCCCGGGCGGCTCTTCATGAGCAGTTCTTC
CDR3aa: CASSRAALHEQFF

len: 13
d_gene: NA
j_gene: TRBJ1-1
abundance: NA
v_gene: TRBV5-4
CDR3nt: TGTGCCAGCAGCTGGGATAGGGGCACTGAAGCTTTCTTT
CDR3aa: CASSWDRGTEAFF

len: 15
d_gene: TRBD1
j_gene: TRBJ2-7
abundance: NA
v_gene: TRBV6-5
CDR3nt: TGTGCCAGCAGTTACACAGGGGACAGCTCCTACGAGCAGTACTTC
CDR3aa: CASSYTGDSSYEQYF

len: 14
d_gene: NA
j_gene: TRBJ2-7
abundance: NA
v_gene: TRBV7-8
CDR3nt: TGTGCCAGCAGCAGCAGGACAGCCACCTACGAGCAGTACTTC
CDR3aa: CASSSRTATYEQYF

len: 19
d_gene: TRBD1
j_gene: TRBJ1-1
abundance: once
v_gene: TRBV18
CDR3nt: TGTGCCAGCTCACCCCTTTCGACAGGGGGGCACAGCATGAACACTGAAGCTTTCTTT
CDR3aa: CASSPLSTGGHSMNTEAFF

len: 13
d_gene: TRBD1
j_gene: TRBJ1-1
abundance: NA
v_gene: TRBV5-1
CDR3nt: TGCGCCAGCAGCACGACAGGGGATAGGGAAGCTTTCTTT
CDR3aa: CASSTTGDREAFF

len: 16
d_gene: NA
j_gene: TRBJ1-6
abundance: NA
v_gene: TRBV6-5
CDR3nt: TGTGCCAGCAGTTACTCGACAGGATTCCGAAATTCACCCCTCCACTTT
CDR3aa: CASSYSTGFRNSPLHF

len: 14
d_gene: NA
j_gene: TRBJ1-1
abundance: NA
v_gene: TRBV7-9
CDR3nt: TGTGCCAGCAGCCTCGTTAACGGTAACACTGAAGCTTTCTTT
CDR3aa: CASSLVNGNTEAFF

len: 14
d_gene: TRBD1
j_gene: TRBJ1-4
abundance: NA
v_gene: TRBV28
CDR3nt: TGTGCCAGCGGATGGACAGGGGATTTGGAAAAACTGTTTTTT
CDR3aa: CASGWTGDLEKLFF

len: 11
d_gene: NA
j_gene: TRBJ2-7
abundance: NA
v_gene: TRBV13
CDR3nt: TGTGCCAGCAGCTTATTTGGCGAGCAGTACTTC
CDR3aa: CASSLFGEQYF

len: 14
d_gene: NA
j_gene: TRBJ1-4
abundance: NA
v_gene: TRBV7-9
CDR3nt: TGTGCCAGCAGCTTGGACACGACCGGGGAAAAACTGTTTTTT
CDR3aa: CASSLDTTGEKLFF

len: 13
d_gene: NA
j_gene: TRBJ1-1
abundance: NA
v_gene: TRBV6-5
CDR3nt: TGTGCCAGCAGTAAGGGGGGGAACACTGAAGCTTTCTTT
CDR3aa: CASSKGGNTEAFF

len: 12
d_gene: NA
j_gene: TRBJ2-1
abundance: NA
v_gene: TRBV11-2
CDR3nt: TGTGCCAGCAGTACCGGGGGCAATGAGCAGTTCTTC
CDR3aa: CASSTGGNEQFF

len: 14
d_gene: NA
j_gene: TRBJ1-2
abundance: NA
v_gene: TRBV30
CDR3nt: TGTGCCTGGAGTGTACAACCAGATTTCTATGGCTACACCTTC
CDR3aa: CAWSVQPDFYGYTF